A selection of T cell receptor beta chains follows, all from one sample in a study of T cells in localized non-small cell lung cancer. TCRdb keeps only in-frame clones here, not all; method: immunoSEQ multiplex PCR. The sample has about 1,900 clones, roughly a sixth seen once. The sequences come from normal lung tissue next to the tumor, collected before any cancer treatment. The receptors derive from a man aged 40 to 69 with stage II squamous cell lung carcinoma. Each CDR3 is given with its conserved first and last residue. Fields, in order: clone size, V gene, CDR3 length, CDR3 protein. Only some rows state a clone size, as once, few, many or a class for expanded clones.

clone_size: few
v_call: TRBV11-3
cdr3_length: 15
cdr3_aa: CASSQGTGRTGELFF

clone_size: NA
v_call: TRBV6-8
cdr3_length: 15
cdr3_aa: CASSPWTGTNEKLFF

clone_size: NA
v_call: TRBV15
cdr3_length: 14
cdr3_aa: CATTIERGRTEAFF

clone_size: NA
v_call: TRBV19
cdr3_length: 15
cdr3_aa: CASSISGQDSYGYTF

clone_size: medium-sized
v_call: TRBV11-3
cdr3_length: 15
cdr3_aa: CASSLGLAGANEQFF

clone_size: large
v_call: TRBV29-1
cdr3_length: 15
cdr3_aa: CSVGGGTGDVSEAFF

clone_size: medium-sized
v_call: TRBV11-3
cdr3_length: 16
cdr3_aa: CASSTFGLAAVSEAFF

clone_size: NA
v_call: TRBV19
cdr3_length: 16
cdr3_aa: CASSIVPQLGTGELFF

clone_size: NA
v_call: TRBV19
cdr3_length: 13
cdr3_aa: CASKSPADTEAFF

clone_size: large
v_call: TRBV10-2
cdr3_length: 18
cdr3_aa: CASSDRGSGQGSQETQYF

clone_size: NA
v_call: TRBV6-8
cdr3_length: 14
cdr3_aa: CASSYRGDGGELFF

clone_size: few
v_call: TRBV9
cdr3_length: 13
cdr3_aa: CASSEQEVGPQHF

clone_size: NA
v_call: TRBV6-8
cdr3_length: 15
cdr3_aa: CASSVGGADTGELFF

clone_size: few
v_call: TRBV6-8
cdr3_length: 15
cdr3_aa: CASSFLIGGRTEAFF